The 25 T cell receptor beta chains below were found in one sample sequenced in a study of T cell responses to AZD1222 COVID-19 vaccine. Profiling relied on immunoSEQ multiplex PCR, and the TCRdb table lists in-frame clones only, not all of them. The profile shows 100,000 or so clones, more than 75% of them singletons. The source was peripheral blood, collected on day 0 of AZD1222 vaccination. The receptors were gathered from an adult in good health.

The chain combines TRBV3-1 (or the pseudogene TRBV3-2) with TRBJ1-1, with a tentative D call TRBD1 (5 bases). Germline CDR1 reads LGHDT; CDR2 reads YNNKEL (reference sequence). The CDR3 runs 14 residues. V was clipped by 4 bases and J by 3 bases, with 12 bases between them. CDR3 in amino acids: CASSPQVGHTEAFF. The CDR3 DNA reads as TGTGCCAGCAGCCCGCAGGTGGGACACACTGAAGCTTTCTTT.

This clone was seen a few times. The DNA of the CDR3 is TGTGCCAGCAGCTTGGGCCACGAGCAGTACTTC. Amino acid sequence: CASSLGHEQYF. This chain joins TRBV6-2 or TRBV6-3 and TRBJ2-7; D is unclear. V gave up 6 bases and J gave up 5 bases, with 8 bases separating them. From germline, CDR1 is MNHEY and CDR2 SVGEGT. The CDR3 covers 11 residues.

A single count supports this clone. This sequence joins TRBV25-1 and TRBJ2-1; D gene unclear. Trimming removed 7 bases from V and 4 bases from J, with 8 bases in between. Germline CDR1 reads MGHDK; CDR2 reads SYGVNS. The CDR3 extends over 12 amino acids. This CDR3 is CASTWGYNEQFF. DNA for the CDR3: TGTGCCAGCACGTGGGGTTACAATGAGCAGTTCTTC.

J is TRBJ1-5 and V is TRBV2; perhaps TRBD1 as D (5 bases). This CDR3 is built from 14 residues. V was trimmed by 5 bases and J by 7 bases, leaving 15 bases between them. The germline gives CDR1 SNHLY, CDR2 FYNNEI. The CDR3 sequence: CASSPGTAVQPQHF. The DNA of the CDR3 is TGTGCCAGCAGTCCCGGGACGGCTGTCCAGCCCCAGCATTTT. The whole variable domain, filled in from reference TRBV2 and TRBJ1-5, reads EPEVTQTPSHQVTQMGQEVILRCVPISNHLYFYWYRQILGQKVEFLVSFYNNEISEKSEIFDDQFSVERPDGSNFTLKIRSTKLEDSAMYFCASSPGTAVQPQHFGDGTRLSIL.

The chain combines TRBV9 with TRBJ1-5, with D uncertain. In germline, CDR1 is SGDLS, CDR2 YYNGEE. V lost 3 bases and J lost 5, with 18 bases in between. This CDR3 is built from 16 residues. CDR3 region: CASSDHPGREDQPQHF. Written as DNA, the CDR3 is TGTGCCAGCAGCGACCACCCCGGGCGGGAGGATCAGCCCCAGCATTTT. Looking up the rest from reference TRBV9 and TRBJ1-5 gives the full variable domain: DSGVTQTPKHLITATGQRVTLRCSPRSGDLSVYWYQQSLDQGLQFLIQYYNGEERAKGNILERFSAQQFPDLHSELNLSSLELGDSALYFCASSDHPGREDQPQHFGDGTRLSIL.

The chain links TRBV19 to TRBJ2-5, with D perhaps assigned TRBD1 or TRBD2 (6 bases each). Germline V gene sequence: CDR1 LNHDA, CDR2 SQIVND (reference sequence). The V gene lost 1 base and the J gene lost 1 base, with 13 bases spanning the gap. The CDR3 extends over 16 amino acids. The CDR3 DNA follows: TGTGCCAGTAGTATAGGACTAGGAGGGGGCCAAGAGACCCAGTACTTC. Its translation: CASSIGLGGGQETQYF.

This chain joins TRBV5-4 and TRBJ1-2; D gene uncertain. Germline V gene lookup returns CDR1 SGHNT and CDR2 YYREEE (reference sequence). The CDR3 extends over 13 amino acids. Trimming pared 0 bases from V and 6 bases from J, leaving 9 bases between. CDR3 nucleotides: TGTGCCAGCAGCTTGGATGGACGCCATGGCTACACCTTC. Translated: CASSLDGRHGYTF.

This clone has just a few counts. V usage is TRBV7-8 and J usage is TRBJ2-1; 9 bases agree with TRBD2. The CDR3 loop spans 13 amino acids. Trimming took 0 bases from V and 15 from J; bases not matched to a gene: 6. Germline assignment: CDR1 SGHVS and CDR2 FQNEAQ. This CDR3 is CASSLAGGGALFF. For the CDR3, the DNA is TGTGCCAGCAGCTTAGCAGGCGGGGGGGCCTTGTTCTTC.

The genes are TRBV24-1 and TRBJ1-1, with no clear D. The CDR3 sequence is 14 residues long. CDR1 KGHDR and CDR2 SFDVKD come from the germline V gene. Trimming took off 4 bases at V and 0 bases at J, with 8 bases between the two ends. Written as DNA, the CDR3 is TGTGCCACCAGTGACTCCGGATTGAACACTGAAGCTTTCTTT. This codes for CATSDSGLNTEAFF.

The rearrangement joins TRBV4-3 to TRBJ1-2; 9 bases align to TRBD1. The CDR3 extends over 12 amino acids. Trimming cost V 3 bases and J 8 bases; bases outside gene matches: 1. Germline-derived CDR1 and CDR2 are LGHNA and YSLEER. DNA of the CDR3: TGCGCCAGCAGCCAGACAGGGGGAGGCTACACCTTC. Translating it yields CASSQTGGGYTF.

This sequence joins TRBV5-1 and TRBJ2-7; unclear D gene. The CDR3 is 13 residues long. The germline V gene has CDR1 SGHRS and CDR2 YFSETQ. Trimming stripped 0 bases from V and 1 base from J, with 5 bases between. The CDR3 DNA reads TGCGCCAGCAGCTTGGAGGCGTCCTACGAGCAGTACTTC. Protein sequence: CASSLEASYEQYF.

This clone has just a few counts. The chain uses TRBV6-5 and TRBJ1-3, with 7 positions matching TRBD1. The CDR3 consists of 13 residues. Trimming cost V 6 bases and J 2 bases; bases outside gene matches: 1. CDR1 is MNHEY, CDR2 SVGAGI, per germline. CDR3 residues: CASSGQAGNTIYF. As DNA, the CDR3 is TGTGCCAGCAGCGGACAGGCTGGAAACACCATATATTTT.

The genes are TRBV6-5 and TRBJ2-2; no firm D call. The CDR3 is 12 residues long. The germline CDR1 and CDR2 sequences are MNHEY and SVGAGI. V lost 6 bases to trimming and J lost 11 bases, with 13 bases between them. CDR3 DNA sequence: TGTGCCAGCAGGACCGATTGGGGAGAGCTGTTTTTT. Amino acid sequence: CASRTDWGELFF.

The rearrangement joins TRBV29-1 to TRBJ2-6; 10 nucleotides line up with TRBD1. The CDR3 runs to 17 residues. The germline gives CDR1 SQVTM, CDR2 ANQGSEA. V was pared by 4 bases and J by 0 bases, with 6 bases of the junction left unmatched. The DNA for the CDR3 is TGCAGCGTTGTTGGACAGGGGGGCTTCTCTGGGGCCAACGTCCTGACTTTC. Translating it yields CSVVGQGGFSGANVLTF.

The chain combines TRBV30 with TRBJ2-3, with D maybe TRBD1 (5 bases). CDR1 is GTSNPN, CDR2 SVGIG, per germline (reference sequence). V lost 0 bases and J lost 4, with 8 bases in between. CDR3 size: 13 residues. CDR3 DNA sequence: TGTGCCTGGAGTGTAGCAGGGCCAGATACGCAGTATTTT. Residues: CAWSVAGPDTQYF. Full variable domain (rest looked up from reference TRBV30 and TRBJ2-3): SQTIHQWPATLVQPVGSPLSLECTVEGTSNPNLYWYRQAAGRGLQLLFYSVGIGQISSEVPQNLSASRPQDRQFILSSKKLLLSDSGFYLCAWSVAGPDTQYFGPGTRLTVL.

The rearrangement uses TRBV19 and TRBJ2-1; D is possibly TRBD1 (6 bases). Germline V gene lookup returns CDR1 LNHDA and CDR2 SQIVND (reference sequence). The CDR3 length is 14 residues. V lost 5 bases, J lost 4 bases, and 12 bases lay in between. The CDR3 reads CASSLRTVYNEQFF. CDR3 coding DNA: TGTGCCAGTAGTCTACGGACAGTTTACAATGAGCAGTTCTTC. Full variable domain (rest looked up from reference TRBV19 and TRBJ2-1): DGGITQSPKYLFRKEGQNVTLSCEQNLNHDAMYWYRQDPGQGLRLIYYSQIVNDFQKGDIAEGYSVSREKKESFPLTVTSAQKNPTAFYLCASSLRTVYNEQFFGPGTRLTVL.

The chain couples TRBV23-1 to TRBJ1-2; D ambiguous. TRBV23-1 is recorded as an ORF, its role being uncertain. This CDR3 region has 10 residues. Trimming left V 0 bases short and J 8 bases short, with 1 base between. CDR3 amino acids: CASSQSGYTF. DNA of the CDR3: TGCGCCAGCAGTCAATCGGGCTACACCTTC.

The V gene is TRBV7-2, the J gene TRBJ1-4; 9 bases fit TRBD1. V lost 1 base and J lost 0; bases outside the gene matches: 6. The germline V gene encodes CDR1 SGHTA and CDR2 FQGNSA. There are 18 residues in the CDR3. CDR3 sequence (DNA): TGTGCCAGCAGCTTAGACAGGGGGCTTCGAACAACTAATGAAAAACTGTTTTTT. Its translation: CASSLDRGLRTTNEKLFF.

The table lists this clone with a few counts. The chain employs TRBV7-9 and TRBJ2-6; 10 nucleotides agree with TRBD1. With V trimmed by 5 bases and J by 2 bases, 12 bases remained unmatched. The length of the CDR3 is 19 residues. In germline, CDR1 is SEHNR, CDR2 FQNEAQ (reference sequence). In DNA, the CDR3 is TGTGCCAGCAGCCGCGCTCCACGGACAGGGGGGCCTGGGGCCAACGTCCTGACTTTC. It is translated as CASSRAPRTGGPGANVLTF.

V usage is TRBV13 and J usage is TRBJ2-7, with 7 bases aligning to TRBD2. The V and J ends lost 5 bases and 5 bases, in that order; junction bases with no gene match: 6. Germline V gene sequence: CDR1 PRHDT, CDR2 FYEKMQ (reference sequence). The CDR3 consists of 13 residues. CDR3 loop: CASSLSGLNEQYF. In DNA, the CDR3 is TGTGCCAGCAGCCTTAGCGGGTTAAACGAGCAGTACTTC.

The V and J genes are TRBV19 and TRBJ1-3, with 11 bases that match TRBD1. Germline trimming cut 9 bases from V and 1 base from J; bases unmatched to any gene: 8. From germline, CDR1 is LNHDA and CDR2 SQIVND (reference sequence). The CDR3 is 16 amino acids. The DNA of the CDR3 is TGTGCCAGCGGACAGGGGGCGAGTCGGTCTGGAAACACCATATATTTT. This encodes CASGQGASRSGNTIYF. The complete variable domain, with remaining parts taken from reference TRBV19 and TRBJ1-3, reads DGGITQSPKYLFRKEGQNVTLSCEQNLNHDAMYWYRQDPGQGLRLIYYSQIVNDFQKGDIAEGYSVSREKKESFPLTVTSAQKNPTAFYLCASGQGASRSGNTIYFGEGSWLTVV.

This rearrangement joins TRBV10-3 to TRBJ1-2, with D hard to call. The CDR3 totals 12 residues. Trimming removed 8 bases at V and 3 bases at J, with 10 bases between. CDR1 is ENHRY, CDR2 SYGVKD, per germline. CDR3 region: CAIAAIDYGYTF. In DNA form, the CDR3 reads TGTGCCATCGCGGCTATCGACTATGGCTACACCTTC.

The rearrangement uses TRBV20-1 and TRBJ2-7, with TRBD1 matching 7 bases. Germline V CDR1 and CDR2: DFQATT, SNEGSKA (reference sequence). V gave up 1 base and J gave up 8 bases; unmatched junction bases: 2. The CDR3 loop spans 11 amino acids. This chain's CDR3 is CSARGQGQQYF. CDR3 in DNA: TGCAGTGCTAGAGGACAGGGCCAGCAGTACTTC.

This chain links TRBV4-3 with TRBJ1-2; D perhaps matches TRBD1 (5 bases). Between the trimmed V and J ends, which lost 4 bases and 7 bases, there was a span of 13 bases. The CDR3 loop spans 13 amino acids. CDR1 and CDR2 (germline): LGHNA, YSLEER. The CDR3 loop reads CASSPNPDIGYTF. The CDR3 DNA sequence: TGCGCCAGCAGCCCCAACCCGGACATTGGCTACACCTTC.

This clone came up a few times. The chain is built from TRBV6-4 and TRBJ1-6; D is unclear. CDR1 and CDR2 from the germline V gene are MRHNA and SNTAGT. The CDR3 is made up of 11 amino acids. Between the trimmed V and J ends, which lost 7 bases and 7 bases, there was a span of 5 bases. This chain's CDR3 is CASTDNSPLHF. CDR3 sequence (DNA): TGTGCCAGCACCGACAATTCACCCCTCCACTTT.